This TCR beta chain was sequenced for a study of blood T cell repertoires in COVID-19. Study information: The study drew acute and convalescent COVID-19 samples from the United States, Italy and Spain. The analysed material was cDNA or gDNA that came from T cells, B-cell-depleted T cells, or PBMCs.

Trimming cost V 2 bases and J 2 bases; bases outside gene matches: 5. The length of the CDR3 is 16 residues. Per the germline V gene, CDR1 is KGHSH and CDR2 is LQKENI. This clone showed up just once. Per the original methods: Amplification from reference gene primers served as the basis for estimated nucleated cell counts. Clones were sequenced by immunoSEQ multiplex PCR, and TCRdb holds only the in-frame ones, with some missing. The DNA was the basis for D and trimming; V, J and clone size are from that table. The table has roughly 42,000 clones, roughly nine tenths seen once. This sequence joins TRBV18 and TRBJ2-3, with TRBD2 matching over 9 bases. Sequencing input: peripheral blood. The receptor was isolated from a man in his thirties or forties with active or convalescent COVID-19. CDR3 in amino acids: CASSPEREDPTDTQYF. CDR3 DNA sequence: TGTGCCAGCTCACCAGAGCGGGAGGATCCCACAGATACGCAGTATTTT.